The entry that follows covers one T cell receptor (beta chain) sequence. The data belong to a study of control samples from healthy donors and cancer patients. The assay was immunoSEQ multiplex PCR, and TCRdb's table has in-frame clones only and misses some. Here the sample spans approximately 70,000 clones, 84% being singletons. Sequencing was performed on blood. The TCR was taken from a man aged 50-60 years in good health.

In DNA form, the CDR3 reads TGTGCCAGCAGCTTAGCAAGACAGGGGAGGGCTGAAGCTTTCTTT. This sequence encodes CASSLARQGRAEAFF. The rearrangement links TRBV7-9 to TRBJ1-1, with 8 bases aligning to TRBD1. Germline V gene data show CDR1 as SEHNR and CDR2 as FQNEAQ (reference sequence). This CDR3 region has 15 residues. The V and J ends lost 0 bases and 6 bases, in that order; junction bases with no gene match: 6.